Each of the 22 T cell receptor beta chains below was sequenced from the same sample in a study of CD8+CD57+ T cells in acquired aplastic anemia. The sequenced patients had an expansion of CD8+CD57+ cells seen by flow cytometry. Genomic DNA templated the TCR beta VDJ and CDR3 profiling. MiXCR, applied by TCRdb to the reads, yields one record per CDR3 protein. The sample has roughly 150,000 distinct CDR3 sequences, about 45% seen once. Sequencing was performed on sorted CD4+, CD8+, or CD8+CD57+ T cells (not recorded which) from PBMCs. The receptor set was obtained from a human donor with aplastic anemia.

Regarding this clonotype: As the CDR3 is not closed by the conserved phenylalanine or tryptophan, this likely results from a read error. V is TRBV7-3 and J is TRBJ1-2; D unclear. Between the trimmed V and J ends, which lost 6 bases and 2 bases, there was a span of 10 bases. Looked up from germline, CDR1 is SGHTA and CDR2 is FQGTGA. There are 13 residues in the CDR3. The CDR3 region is CASRSLSNYGYTY. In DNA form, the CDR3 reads TGTGCCAGCAGGTCTCTTTCCAACTATGGCTACACCTAC.

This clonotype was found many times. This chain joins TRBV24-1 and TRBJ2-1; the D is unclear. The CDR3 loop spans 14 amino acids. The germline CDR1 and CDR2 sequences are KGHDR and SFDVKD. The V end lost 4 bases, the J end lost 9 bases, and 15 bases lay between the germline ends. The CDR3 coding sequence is TGTGCCACCAGTGACTCCTACGGAACCAGTGAGCAGTTCTTC. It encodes CATSDSYGTSEQFF.

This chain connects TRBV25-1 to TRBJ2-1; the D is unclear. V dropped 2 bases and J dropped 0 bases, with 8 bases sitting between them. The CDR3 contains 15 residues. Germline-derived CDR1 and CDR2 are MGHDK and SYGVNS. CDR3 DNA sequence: TGTGCCAGCAGTGAAGGAGAGAGCTCCTACAATGAGCAGTTCTTC. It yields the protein CASSEGESSYNEQFF.

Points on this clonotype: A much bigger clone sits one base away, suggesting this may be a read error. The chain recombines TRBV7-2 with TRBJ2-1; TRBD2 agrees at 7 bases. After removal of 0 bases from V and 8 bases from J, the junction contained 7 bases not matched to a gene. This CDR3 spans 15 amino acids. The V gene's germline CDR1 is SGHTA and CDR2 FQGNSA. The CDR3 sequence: CTSSLAGGSFDEQFF. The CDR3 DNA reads TGTACCAGCAGCTTAGCCGGCGGGAGTTTCGATGAGCAGTTCTTC.

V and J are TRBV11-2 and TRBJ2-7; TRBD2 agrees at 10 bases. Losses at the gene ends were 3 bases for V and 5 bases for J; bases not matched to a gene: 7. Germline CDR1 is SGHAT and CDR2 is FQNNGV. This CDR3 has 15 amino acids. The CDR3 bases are TGTGCCAGCAGCTTCGCTAGCGGGAGTCCCAACGAGCAGTACTTC. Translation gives CASSFASGSPNEQYF.

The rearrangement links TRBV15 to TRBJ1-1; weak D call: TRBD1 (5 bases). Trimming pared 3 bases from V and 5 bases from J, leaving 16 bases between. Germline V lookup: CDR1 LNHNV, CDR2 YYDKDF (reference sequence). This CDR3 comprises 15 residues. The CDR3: CATSRQQGVGTEAFF. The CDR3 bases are TGTGCCACCAGCAGGCAGCAGGGAGTCGGTACTGAAGCTTTCTTT. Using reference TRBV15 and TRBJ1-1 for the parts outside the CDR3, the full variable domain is DAMVIQNPRYQVTQFGKPVTLSCSQTLNHNVMYWYQQKSSQAPKLLFHYYDKDFNNEADTPDNFQSRRPNTSFCFLDIRSPGLGDTAMYLCATSRQQGVGTEAFFGQGTRLTVV.

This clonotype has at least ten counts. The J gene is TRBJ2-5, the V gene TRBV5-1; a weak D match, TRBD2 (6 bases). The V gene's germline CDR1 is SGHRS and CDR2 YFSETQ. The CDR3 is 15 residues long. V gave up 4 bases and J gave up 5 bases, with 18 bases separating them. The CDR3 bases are TGCGCCAGCAGCCTCCTTGGAGGGGCTCCGGAGACCCAGTACTTC. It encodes CASSLLGGAPETQYF.

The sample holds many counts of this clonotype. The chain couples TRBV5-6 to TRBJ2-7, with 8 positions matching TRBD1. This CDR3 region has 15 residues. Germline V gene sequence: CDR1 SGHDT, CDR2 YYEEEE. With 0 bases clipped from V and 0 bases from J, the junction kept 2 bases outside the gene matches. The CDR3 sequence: CASSLEGQVSYEQYF. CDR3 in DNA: TGTGCCAGCAGCTTGGAGGGACAGGTCTCCTACGAGCAGTACTTC.

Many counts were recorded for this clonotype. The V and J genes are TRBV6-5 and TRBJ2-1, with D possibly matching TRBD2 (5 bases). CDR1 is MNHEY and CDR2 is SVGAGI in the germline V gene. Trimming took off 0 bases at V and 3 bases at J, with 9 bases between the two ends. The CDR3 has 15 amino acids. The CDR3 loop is CASSYSSAYYNEQFF. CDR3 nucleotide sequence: TGTGCCAGCAGTTACTCTAGCGCCTACTACAATGAGCAGTTCTTC.

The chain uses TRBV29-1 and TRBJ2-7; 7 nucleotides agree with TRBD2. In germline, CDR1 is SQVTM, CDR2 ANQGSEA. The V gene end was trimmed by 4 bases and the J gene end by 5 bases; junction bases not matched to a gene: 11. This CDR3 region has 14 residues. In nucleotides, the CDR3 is TGCAGCGTTGGGGGCGGGAGTGGGACCGACGAGCAGTACTTC. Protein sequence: CSVGGGSGTDEQYF.

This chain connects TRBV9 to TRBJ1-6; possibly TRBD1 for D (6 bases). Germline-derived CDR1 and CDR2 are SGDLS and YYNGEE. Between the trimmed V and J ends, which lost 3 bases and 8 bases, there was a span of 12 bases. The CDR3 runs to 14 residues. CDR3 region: CASSARDIDSPLHF. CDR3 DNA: TGTGCCAGCAGCGCCCGGGACATTGATTCACCCCTCCACTTT.

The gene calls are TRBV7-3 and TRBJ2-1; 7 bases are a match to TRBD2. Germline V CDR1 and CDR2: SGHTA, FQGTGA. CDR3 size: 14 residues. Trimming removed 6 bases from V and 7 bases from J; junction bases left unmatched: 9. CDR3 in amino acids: CASSFRGSRNEQFF. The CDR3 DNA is TGTGCCAGCAGTTTCCGCGGGAGTAGGAATGAGCAGTTCTTC.

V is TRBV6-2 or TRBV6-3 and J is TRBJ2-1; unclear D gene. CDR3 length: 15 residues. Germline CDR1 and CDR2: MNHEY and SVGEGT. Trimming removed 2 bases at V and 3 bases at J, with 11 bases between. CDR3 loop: CASSYVTGFYNEQFF. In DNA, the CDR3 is TGTGCCAGCAGTTACGTAACCGGGTTCTACAATGAGCAGTTCTTC.

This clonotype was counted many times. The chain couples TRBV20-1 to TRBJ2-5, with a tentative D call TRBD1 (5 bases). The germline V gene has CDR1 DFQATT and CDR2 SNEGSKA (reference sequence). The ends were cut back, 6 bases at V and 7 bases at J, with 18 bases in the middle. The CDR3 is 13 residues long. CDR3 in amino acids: CSAPIGATATQYF. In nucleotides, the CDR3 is TGCAGTGCCCCGATAGGGGCAACGGCGACCCAGTACTTC.

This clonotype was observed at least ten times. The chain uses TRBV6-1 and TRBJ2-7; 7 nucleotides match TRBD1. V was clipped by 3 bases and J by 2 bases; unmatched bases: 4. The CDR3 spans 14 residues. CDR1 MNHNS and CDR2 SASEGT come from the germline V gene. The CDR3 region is CASSETGRTYEQYF. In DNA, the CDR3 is TGTGCCAGCAGTGAGACAGGGAGAACCTACGAGCAGTACTTC.

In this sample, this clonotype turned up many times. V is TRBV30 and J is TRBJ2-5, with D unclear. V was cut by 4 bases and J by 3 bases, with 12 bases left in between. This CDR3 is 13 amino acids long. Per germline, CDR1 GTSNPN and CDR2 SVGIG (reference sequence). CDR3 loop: CAWNPGTKETQYF. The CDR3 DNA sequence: TGTGCCTGGAATCCCGGAACCAAAGAGACCCAGTACTTC.

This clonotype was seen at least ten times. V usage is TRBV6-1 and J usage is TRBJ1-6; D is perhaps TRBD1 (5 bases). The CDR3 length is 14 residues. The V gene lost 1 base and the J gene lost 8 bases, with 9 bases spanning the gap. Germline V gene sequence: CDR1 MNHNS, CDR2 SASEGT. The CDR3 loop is CASSEVGRDSPLHF. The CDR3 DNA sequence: TGTGCCAGCAGTGAAGTCGGCAGGGATTCACCCCTCCACTTT.

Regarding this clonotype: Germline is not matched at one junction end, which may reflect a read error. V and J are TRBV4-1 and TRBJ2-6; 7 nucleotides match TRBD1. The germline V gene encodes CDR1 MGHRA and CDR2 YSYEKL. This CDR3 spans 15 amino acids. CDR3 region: CASSPGGSGANALTF. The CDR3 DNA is TGCGCCAGCAGCCCAGGGGGTTCTGGGGCCAACGCCCTGACTTTC.

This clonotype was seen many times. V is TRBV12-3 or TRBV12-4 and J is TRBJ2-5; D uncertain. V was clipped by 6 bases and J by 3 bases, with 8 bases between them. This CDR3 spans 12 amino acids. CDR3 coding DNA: TGTGCCAGCAGGGGAAGGGAAGAGACCCAGTACTTC. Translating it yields CASRGREETQYF.

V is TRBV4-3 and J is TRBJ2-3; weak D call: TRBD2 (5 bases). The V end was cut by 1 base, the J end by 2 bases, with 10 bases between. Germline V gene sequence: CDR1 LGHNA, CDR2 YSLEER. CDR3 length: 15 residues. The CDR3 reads CASSQAASITDTQYF. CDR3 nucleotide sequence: TGCGCCAGCAGCCAAGCGGCTAGCATCACAGATACGCAGTATTTT.

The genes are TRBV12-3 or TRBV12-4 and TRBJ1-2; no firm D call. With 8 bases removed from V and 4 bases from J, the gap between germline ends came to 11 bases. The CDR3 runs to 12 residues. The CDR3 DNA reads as TGTGCCAGCTACAGTACCACCTATGGCTACACCTTC. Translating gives CASYSTTYGYTF.

This CDR3 is CSVPGTSGRSDTQYF. The CDR3 DNA follows: TGCAGCGTGCCCGGGACTAGCGGGAGATCAGATACGCAGTATTTT. The chain uses TRBV29-1 and TRBJ2-3; 14 positions match TRBD2. The CDR3 extends over 15 amino acids. Per germline, CDR1 SQVTM and CDR2 ANQGSEA. V gave up 6 bases and J gave up 4 bases; unmatched junction bases: 6.